This T cell receptor (beta chain) was recovered during a study of CD8 T cells in Susac syndrome. Germline CDR1 and CDR2: SGHDN and FVKESK. This CDR3 is built from 17 residues. The trim removed 0 bases at V and 4 bases at J, leaving 11 bases unmatched. Random hexamers primed reverse transcription of about 0.45 to 1 ug RNA. TCRdb analysed the immunoSEQ multiplex PCR reads with MiXCR anew, one entry per CDR3 protein. The data hold 350,000 to 550,000 distinct CDR3 sequences, with around 85% observed a single time. This clonotype was obtained from a human donor with multiple sclerosis. Material for sequencing was CD8+ T cells from PBMCs. V is TRBV14 and J is TRBJ2-7; 8 bases map to TRBD2. CDR3 amino acids: CASSQDTTGGSRYEQYF. The CDR3 coding sequence is TGTGCCAGCAGCCAAGATACGACGGGAGGGTCTAGGTACGAGCAGTACTTC.